What follows are 15 T cell receptor beta chains derived from one specimen sequenced in a study of blood T cell repertoires in COVID-19. Measured with immunoSEQ multiplex PCR; TCRdb has only the in-frame clones, and not every one. This sample has 150,000 to 200,000 clones; 86% occur once, and the top ten carry approximately 3.5%. Specimen: peripheral blood. These receptors originate from a man between 65 and 85 years old with acute or convalescent COVID-19.

The genes are TRBV18 and TRBJ1-1; no clear D. The CDR3 runs to 13 residues. The germline V and J ends were trimmed by 1 base and 6 bases, with 9 bases remaining between them. Germline V CDR1 and CDR2: KGHSH, LQKENI. CDR3 loop: CASSPQHRAEAFF. The DNA of the CDR3 is TGTGCCAGCTCACCACAGCATCGCGCTGAAGCTTTCTTT.

The rearrangement uses TRBV9 and TRBJ2-3; 9 bases line up with TRBD1. Germline V lookup: CDR1 SGDLS, CDR2 YYNGEE. With 4 bases clipped from V and 6 bases from J, the junction kept 9 bases outside the gene matches. The CDR3 length is 15 residues. The CDR3 DNA reads TGTGCCAGCAGCCCAAGGGGACAGGGAAGGGATACGCAGTATTTT. Translated, it gives CASSPRGQGRDTQYF.

The chain recombines TRBV7-2 with TRBJ2-7; 10 bases are shared with TRBD2. CDR1 is SGHTA, CDR2 FQGNSA, per germline. V lost 7 bases and J lost 4; bases outside the gene matches: 7. This CDR3 is 14 amino acids long. The CDR3 DNA sequence: TGTGCCAGCATGCGGACTAGCGGTAGTTACGAGCAGTACTTC. It translates to CASMRTSGSYEQYF.

V usage is TRBV6-5 and J usage is TRBJ2-2; 7 bases map to TRBD1. CDR1 is MNHEY, CDR2 SVGAGI, per germline. CDR3 length equals 15 residues. The V and J ends lost 4 bases and 4 bases, in that order; junction bases with no gene match: 6. CDR3 in DNA: TGTGCCAGCAGTTCCGGACAGGCAAGCACCGGGGAGCTGTTTTTT. This gives the protein CASSSGQASTGELFF.

CDR3 sequence: CASRTYDTDTQYF. CDR3 sequence (DNA): TGTGCCAGCCGGACATACGACACAGATACGCAGTATTTT. V usage is TRBV13 and J usage is TRBJ2-3, with a tentative D call TRBD1 (5 bases). V was shortened by 8 bases and J by 2 bases, with 11 bases between the two germline ends. Germline V gene data show CDR1 as PRHDT and CDR2 as FYEKMQ (reference sequence). This CDR3 is built from 13 residues.

The V call is TRBV7-3, the J call TRBJ2-7; 7 bases map to TRBD1. Per the germline V gene, CDR1 is SGHTA and CDR2 is FQGTGA. J was trimmed by 5 bases and V by 5 bases; bases with no gene match: 9. The CDR3 covers 14 residues. Here the CDR3 DNA reads TGTGCCAGCAGCCCGGACAGGACCTTCAACGAGCAGTACTTC. Translation: CASSPDRTFNEQYF.

This clone is a singleton in its sample. The junction and the germline gene differ at one end; a read error may be behind it. The rearrangement joins TRBV28 to TRBJ2-7, with 7 bases lining up with TRBD2. Germline V gene lookup returns CDR1 MDHEN and CDR2 SYDVKM. This CDR3 region has 12 residues. DNA of the CDR3: TGTGCCAGCACCCACGGGACTATCGTCGGAAACTTC. This codes for CASTHGTIVGNF.

This chain joins TRBV28 and TRBJ1-4; the match to TRBD1 covers 9 bases. Per germline, CDR1 MDHEN and CDR2 SYDVKM. Trimming cost V 1 base and J 6 bases; bases outside gene matches: 9. There are 17 residues in the CDR3. In nucleotides, the CDR3 is TGTGCCAGCAGTTTATCACAGGGGGCTACCGCGTATGAAAAACTGTTTTTT. Its protein product is CASSLSQGATAYEKLFF.

This chain connects TRBV27 to TRBJ2-7; D is possibly TRBD1 (6 bases). Between the trimmed V and J ends, which lost 5 bases and 2 bases, there was a span of 16 bases. This CDR3 has 15 amino acids. Germline V gives CDR1 MNHEY, CDR2 SMNVEV (reference sequence). This chain's CDR3 is CASSPGRGGAYEQYF. In DNA form, the CDR3 reads TGTGCCAGCAGTCCTGGACGTGGGGGCGCCTACGAGCAGTACTTC.

As concerns this clone: The germline gene is not matched at one end of the junction; a read error may be the cause. This sequence joins TRBV7-2 and TRBJ2-2, with D possibly TRBD1 on 6 matching bases. Germline CDR1 and CDR2: SGHTA and FQGNSA. This CDR3 region has 17 residues. CDR3 DNA: TGTGCCAGCAGCCCAACCCCCGGGACACGAAAACACCGGGGAGCTGTTTTT. It encodes CASSPTPGTRKHRGAVF.

The rearrangement uses TRBV2 and TRBJ2-2; D remains ambiguous. Trimming pared 2 bases from V and 4 bases from J, leaving 8 bases between. The CDR3 sequence is 14 residues long. From germline, CDR1 is SNHLY and CDR2 FYNNEI. The CDR3 coding sequence is TGTGCCAGCAGTGAATTGGCCATCACCGGGGAGCTGTTTTTT. This codes for CASSELAITGELFF. The variable domain in full, with the rest retrieved from reference TRBV2 and TRBJ2-2, is EPEVTQTPSHQVTQMGQEVILRCVPISNHLYFYWYRQILGQKVEFLVSFYNNEISEKSEIFDDQFSVERPDGSNFTLKIRSTKLEDSAMYFCASSELAITGELFFGEGSRLTVL.

As DNA, the CDR3 is TGCGCCAGCAGCCCCAGGGCTGATACGCAGTATTTT. Translation: CASSPRADTQYF. The chain links TRBV4-3 to TRBJ2-3; weak D call: TRBD1 (5 bases). The CDR3 runs 12 residues. V was clipped by 4 bases and J by 6 bases, with 8 bases between them. CDR1 and CDR2 from the germline V gene are LGHNA and YSLEER.

The gene calls are TRBV7-9 and TRBJ2-6, with 9 nucleotides matching TRBD1. Germline V CDR1 and CDR2: SEHNR, FQNEAQ (reference sequence). The CDR3 length is 15 residues. V lost 4 bases to trimming and J lost 2 bases; unmatched junction nucleotides: 0. The CDR3, as DNA: TGTGCCAGCAGCTGGGACAGGGCTGGGGCCAACGTCCTGACTTTC. Translating it yields CASSWDRAGANVLTF.

The chain carries TRBV21-1 and TRBJ1-6. TRBV21-1 is termed a pseudogene. The CDR3 is 16 amino acids. The CDR3 here is CASSKKGTPGDSPLHF. CDR3 in DNA: TGTGCCAGCAGCAAAAAAGGCACCCCGGGTGATTCACCCCTCCACTTT.

The chain carries TRBV6-5 and TRBJ1-1; 7 positions match TRBD1. Germline values: CDR1 MNHEY, CDR2 SVGAGI. V trimming: 5 bases; J trimming: 4 bases; junction bases outside the gene matches: 7. The length of the CDR3 is 14 residues. The CDR3 spells CASSRTGASTEAFF. The DNA for the CDR3 is TGTGCCAGCAGTCGCACAGGGGCGAGCACTGAAGCTTTCTTT.